This TCR beta chain was identified in a study of blood T cell repertoires in COVID-19. Produced via immunoSEQ multiplex PCR; TCRdb's table is partial and in-frame only. The sample lists roughly 200,000 clones; approximately 80% were seen once. Specimen: peripheral blood. The sequence was obtained from a man aged 55 to 70 with acute or convalescent COVID-19.

The CDR3, as DNA: TGTGCCAGCAGTCCCCGGGACAGAAATAATTCACCCCTCCACTTT. Translation: CASSPRDRNNSPLHF. This rearrangement joins TRBV6-5 to TRBJ1-6; 7 bases align to TRBD1. The germline V gene has CDR1 MNHEY and CDR2 SVGAGI. The junction had 6 bases not matched to a gene; V was cut back by 5 bases and J by 5 bases. The CDR3 loop spans 15 amino acids.